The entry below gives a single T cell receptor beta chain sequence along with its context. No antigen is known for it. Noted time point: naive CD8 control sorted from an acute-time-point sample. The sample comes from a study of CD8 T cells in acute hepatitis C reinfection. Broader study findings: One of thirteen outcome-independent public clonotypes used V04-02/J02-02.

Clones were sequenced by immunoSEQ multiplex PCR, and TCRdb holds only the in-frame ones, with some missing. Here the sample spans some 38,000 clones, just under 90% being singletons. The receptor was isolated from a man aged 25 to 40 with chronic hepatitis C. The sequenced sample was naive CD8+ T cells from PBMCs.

The CDR3 DNA reads as TGTGCCAGCGGTTGGGAGGGAGAAGGCTACACCTTC. It specifies CASGWEGEGYTF. The genes are TRBV6-5 and TRBJ1-2; D not certain. This CDR3 region has 12 residues. V dropped 8 bases and J dropped 8 bases, with 15 bases sitting between them. CDR1 is MNHEY and CDR2 is SVGAGI in the germline V gene.